A single sample is the source of the 29 T cell receptor beta chains below, sequenced in a study of shared clonotypes between healthy human individuals. The repertoire was sequenced with immunoSEQ multiplex PCR; TCRdb's copy has only in-frame clones and lacks some. The table records 2 million to 2.5 million clones, 90% to 95% of them present only once. The sample was naive CD4+ T cells from PBMCs. The subset was: CD45RA+ positively selected. The receptors derive from a man aged 18 to 29 in good health. Some clones in this sample may be carry-over from other donors' samples.

The chain combines TRBV18 with TRBJ2-1; D not certain. The germline gives CDR1 KGHSH, CDR2 LQKENI. Deletions cut 3 bases from V and 12 bases from J, with 15 bases between. The CDR3 is 13 amino acids. CDR3 sequence: CASSPTDSVGQFF. The CDR3 DNA follows: TGTGCCAGCTCACCTACCGATTCAGTGGGGCAGTTCTTC.

This chain uses TRBV5-1 with TRBJ1-4; D is undetermined. The germline CDR1 and CDR2 sequences are SGHRS and YFSETQ. CDR3 length equals 15 residues. Trimming pared 2 bases from V and 0 bases from J, leaving 8 bases between. CDR3 sequence (DNA): TGCGCCAGCAGCTTCTCGCCTGCAACTAATGAAAAACTGTTTTTT. Residues: CASSFSPATNEKLFF.

The chain uses TRBV7-9 and TRBJ2-7; D not certain. The germline gives CDR1 SEHNR, CDR2 FQNEAQ (reference sequence). Trimming removed 0 bases at V and 4 bases at J, with 7 bases between. The CDR3 covers 13 residues. This chain's CDR3 is CASSLAVGYEQYF. DNA for the CDR3: TGTGCCAGCAGCTTAGCGGTGGGGTACGAGCAGTACTTC.

The rearrangement links TRBV27 to TRBJ2-7; a possible D gene is TRBD2 (6 bases). This CDR3 is 17 amino acids long. Germline CDR1 reads MNHEY; CDR2 reads SMNVEV (reference sequence). V was cut by 5 bases and J by 0 bases, with 20 bases left in between. This CDR3 is CASSPAPGLRSSYEQYF. In nucleotides, the CDR3 is TGTGCCAGCAGTCCCGCCCCGGGACTGCGGAGCTCCTACGAGCAGTACTTC.

V and J are TRBV28 and TRBJ1-5; 7 bases match TRBD1. Germline CDR1 is MDHEN and CDR2 is SYDVKM. V lost 5 bases, J lost 7 bases, and 11 bases stayed unmatched. The CDR3 consists of 15 residues. CDR3 amino acids: CASSPRTGLGQPQHF. CDR3 coding DNA: TGTGCCAGCAGTCCTCGGACAGGTTTGGGGCAGCCCCAGCATTTT.

The rearrangement joins TRBV14 to TRBJ2-1; tentatively, D is TRBD1 or TRBD2 (6 bases each). CDR3 length: 15 residues. Germline loops: CDR1 SGHDN, CDR2 FVKESK. The V gene lost 5 bases and the J gene lost 2 bases, with 13 bases spanning the gap. As DNA, the CDR3 is TGTGCCAGCAGCACCGGGGGCAGCGCCTACAATGAGCAGTTCTTC. Its protein is CASSTGGSAYNEQFF.

This clone was detected a few times. Other DNA sequences of this sample code for an identical CDR3. V gene TRBV29-1 combines with J gene TRBJ1-1; D remains unclear. V was shortened by 4 bases and J by 8 bases, with 11 bases between the two germline ends. This CDR3 is 11 amino acids long. CDR1 is SQVTM and CDR2 is ANQGSEA in the germline V gene. CDR3 DNA: TGCAGCGTTGGGACGGCCACAGAAGCTTTCTTT. Protein sequence: CSVGTATEAFF. Filled out from reference TRBV29-1 and TRBJ1-1, the complete variable domain reads SAVISQKPSRDICQRGTSLTIQCQVDSQVTMMFWYRQQPGQSLTLIATANQGSEATYESGFVIDKFPISRPNLTFSTLTVSNMSPEDSSIYLCSVGTATEAFFGQGTRLTVV.

V usage is TRBV27 and J usage is TRBJ2-7; the D gene is possibly TRBD2 (5 bases). V shed 1 base and J shed 0 bases, with 13 bases lying between them. CDR3 length: 16 amino acids. Germline loops: CDR1 MNHEY, CDR2 SMNVEV (reference sequence). The CDR3 DNA is TGTGCCAGCAGTTTATATGGCAGGAGGAGCTCCTACGAGCAGTACTTC. Translated, it gives CASSLYGRRSSYEQYF.

The chain links TRBV4-2 to TRBJ2-7, with 8 bases matching TRBD1. After removal of 2 bases from V and 7 bases from J, the junction contained 4 bases not matched to a gene. CDR1 and CDR2 (germline): LGHNA, YNFKEQ. The CDR3 has 13 residues. CDR3 nucleotides: TGTGCCAGCAGCCAATCCCGGGACAGGGAGCAGTACTTC. Translated: CASSQSRDREQYF.

The chain uses TRBV15 and TRBJ2-1; D is ambiguous. The V gene lost 0 bases and the J gene lost 6 bases, with 9 bases spanning the gap. CDR3 length: 14 amino acids. Germline V gene sequence: CDR1 LNHNV, CDR2 YYDKDF (reference sequence). The DNA of the CDR3 is TGTGCCACCAGCAGAGATCGGGCTTCCAATGAGCAGTTCTTC. Its translation: CATSRDRASNEQFF. The whole variable domain, remainder taken from reference TRBV15 and TRBJ2-1, is DAMVIQNPRYQVTQFGKPVTLSCSQTLNHNVMYWYQQKSSQAPKLLFHYYDKDFNNEADTPDNFQSRRPNTSFCFLDIRSPGLGDTAMYLCATSRDRASNEQFFGPGTRLTVL.

The genes are TRBV18 and TRBJ2-5; no firm D call. V dropped 3 bases and J dropped 3 bases, with 11 bases sitting between them. The germline CDR1 and CDR2 sequences are KGHSH and LQKENI. CDR3 length equals 14 residues. CDR3 residues: CASSPSRVEETQYF. CDR3 bases: TGTGCCAGCTCACCCTCTCGGGTCGAAGAGACCCAGTACTTC.

This clone came up once. The chain links TRBV4-2 to TRBJ2-1; maybe TRBD2 (6 bases). V was pared by 3 bases and J by 8 bases, with 20 bases between. The germline gives CDR1 LGHNA, CDR2 YNFKEQ. The length of the CDR3 is 16 residues. The CDR3 spells CASSHSMRAGTDEQFF. The CDR3 DNA reads TGTGCCAGCAGCCATTCGATGCGGGCGGGGACGGATGAGCAGTTCTTC.

The V and J genes are TRBV28 and TRBJ2-7; 9 positions match TRBD1. The CDR3 runs 13 residues. The J segment lost 2 bases and the V segment lost 5 bases, leaving 1 base of the junction unmatched. Germline V lookup: CDR1 MDHEN, CDR2 SYDVKM. CDR3 amino acids: CASSGTGPYEQYF. For the CDR3, the DNA is TGTGCCAGCAGTGGGACAGGGCCCTACGAGCAGTACTTC.

The rearrangement uses TRBV28 and TRBJ1-5, with 8 bases matching TRBD1. This CDR3 is built from 15 residues. Per germline, CDR1 MDHEN and CDR2 SYDVKM. J gave up 5 bases and V 3 bases, and 6 bases lay outside the gene matches. Here the CDR3 reads CASSFGRGLDQPQHF. The CDR3 coding sequence is TGTGCCAGCAGTTTTGGCAGGGGGCTCGATCAGCCCCAGCATTTT.

The rearrangement links TRBV5-6 to TRBJ1-5, with 8 bases identical to TRBD1. Germline V lookup: CDR1 SGHDT, CDR2 YYEEEE. The CDR3 covers 17 residues. The trim removed 2 bases at V and 7 bases at J, leaving 14 bases unmatched. In DNA, the CDR3 is TGTGCCAGCAGCTTACAGGGTTCTCAGGGGGCCGGCCAGCCCCAGCATTTT. Translating it yields CASSLQGSQGAGQPQHF.

The chain employs TRBV11-2 and TRBJ1-1; 7 nucleotides match TRBD1. This CDR3 contains 15 residues. V shed 1 base, J shed 4 bases, and the junction held 6 bases outside the gene matches. The germline gives CDR1 SGHAT, CDR2 FQNNGV. The CDR3 nucleotides read TGTGCCAGCAGCTTAGCTCCAGGGGGAGGCACTGAAGCTTTCTTT. Translation: CASSLAPGGGTEAFF.

The rearrangement uses TRBV7-3 and TRBJ2-2; TRBD2 aligns across 7 bases. CDR1 and CDR2 (germline): SGHTA, FQGTGA. Germline trimming cut 3 bases from V and 4 bases from J; bases unmatched to any gene: 5. The CDR3 covers 15 residues. This CDR3 is CASSFPAGRTGELFF. The CDR3 DNA is TGTGCCAGCAGCTTTCCAGCGGGACGCACCGGGGAGCTGTTTTTT.

The chain has TRBV5-1 and TRBJ1-4; D not certain. V was pared by 4 bases and J by 3 bases, with 10 bases between. Germline V gene lookup returns CDR1 SGHRS and CDR2 YFSETQ. The CDR3 is 14 amino acids. The CDR3 DNA reads as TGCGCCAGCAGCGGCACAGCGGCTAATGAAAAACTGTTTTTT. Protein product: CASSGTAANEKLFF. Looking up the rest from reference TRBV5-1 and TRBJ1-4 gives the full variable domain: KAGVTQTPRYLIKTRGQQVTLSCSPISGHRSVSWYQQTPGQGLQFLFEYFSETQRNKGNFPGRFSGRQFSNSRSEMNVSTLELGDSALYLCASSGTAANEKLFFGSGTQLSVL.

The V gene is TRBV5-1, the J gene TRBJ1-1; 7 nucleotides agree with TRBD1. V lost 3 bases to trimming and J lost 7 bases; unmatched junction nucleotides: 3. This CDR3 comprises 12 residues. Germline lookup yields CDR1 SGHRS and CDR2 YFSETQ. CDR3 loop: CASSWDRDEAFF. For the CDR3, the DNA is TGCGCCAGCAGCTGGGACAGAGATGAAGCTTTCTTT.

The chain recombines TRBV4-2 with TRBJ2-2; D unresolved. V was shortened by 4 bases and J by 3 bases, with 15 bases between the two germline ends. The CDR3 consists of 16 residues. Germline CDR1 reads LGHNA; CDR2 reads YNFKEQ. The CDR3 is CASSPTKGYYTGELFF. The CDR3 DNA is TGTGCCAGCAGCCCCACTAAGGGATATTACACCGGGGAGCTGTTTTTT.

The J gene is TRBJ2-2, the V gene TRBV27; 7 bases match TRBD2. Looked up from germline, CDR1 is MNHEY and CDR2 is SMNVEV (reference sequence). The CDR3 loop spans 16 amino acids. V shed 1 base and J 4 bases; nucleotides not matched to a gene: 6. This CDR3 is CASSLWAGEGTGELFF. For the CDR3, the DNA is TGTGCCAGCAGTTTATGGGCGGGAGAAGGCACCGGGGAGCTGTTTTTT.

The J gene is TRBJ2-5, the V gene TRBV11-1; D may match TRBD1 or TRBD2 (5 bases each). Germline CDR1 SGHAT, CDR2 FQDESV (reference sequence). There are 15 residues in the CDR3. Trimming stripped 5 bases from V and 5 bases from J, with 18 bases between. The CDR3: CASSTGALKGETQYF. CDR3 nucleotide sequence: TGTGCCAGCAGCACCGGGGCCCTAAAGGGGGAGACCCAGTACTTC.

The chain employs TRBV7-8 and TRBJ2-7; 12 nucleotides align to TRBD2. CDR3 size: 16 residues. V trimming: 2 bases; J trimming: 3 bases; junction bases outside the gene matches: 5. Germline V gene lookup returns CDR1 SGHVS and CDR2 FQNEAQ. The CDR3 DNA is TGTGCCAGCAGCTTATATCTAGCGGGAGGGCTCTACGAGCAGTACTTC. It encodes CASSLYLAGGLYEQYF.

V usage is TRBV11-2 and J usage is TRBJ2-5; 7 bases agree with TRBD1. There are 12 residues in the CDR3. V dropped 6 bases and J dropped 4; count of bases not matched to a gene: 2. The V gene's germline CDR1 is SGHAT and CDR2 FQNNGV. CDR3 sequence reads: CASSRQGETQYF. In DNA, the CDR3 is TGTGCCAGCAGTCGACAGGGAGAGACCCAGTACTTC.

This sequence joins TRBV5-1 and TRBJ2-3; 10 nucleotides match TRBD2. Germline V lookup: CDR1 SGHRS, CDR2 YFSETQ. V dropped 4 bases and J dropped 1; count of bases not matched to a gene: 6. The CDR3 covers 16 residues. The CDR3 here is CASSLMLAGGTDTQYF. Here the CDR3 DNA reads TGCGCCAGCAGCCTCATGCTAGCGGGAGGCACAGATACGCAGTATTTT.

The chain is built from TRBV19 and TRBJ2-2; maybe TRBD2 (6 bases). Deletions cut 4 bases from V and 4 bases from J, with 10 bases between. Germline CDR1 reads LNHDA; CDR2 reads SQIVND (reference sequence). The CDR3 runs to 14 residues. The CDR3 sequence is CASSNAGSTGELFF. The CDR3 DNA reads as TGTGCCAGTAGTAATGCGGGGAGCACCGGGGAGCTGTTTTTT.

V gene TRBV4-1 combines with J gene TRBJ2-3; either TRBD1 or TRBD2 may supply D (5 bases each). Trimming left V 4 bases short and J 0 bases short, with 14 bases between. Germline CDR1 is MGHRA and CDR2 is YSYEKL. CDR3 length: 16 amino acids. CDR3 in amino acids: CASSLLPGRSTDTQYF. DNA for the CDR3: TGCGCCAGCAGCCTACTTCCGGGACGGAGCACAGATACGCAGTATTTT.

The CDR3 sequence is CASGLGNRGSGELFF. CDR3 in DNA: TGTGCTAGTGGTTTGGGAAACAGGGGGTCCGGGGAGCTGTTTTTT. V usage is TRBV12-5 and J usage is TRBJ2-2; the match to TRBD1 covers 8 bases. The CDR3 spans 15 residues. Per the germline V gene, CDR1 is LGHNT and CDR2 is FRNRAP. Trimming removed 1 base from V and 6 bases from J; junction bases left unmatched: 4.

The V and J genes are TRBV5-1 and TRBJ2-3; TRBD1 might be the D (5 bases). CDR3 length equals 15 residues. Trimming pared 0 bases from V and 1 base from J, leaving 9 bases between. CDR1 and CDR2 (germline): SGHRS, YFSETQ. CDR3 in amino acids: CASSLDRKRTDTQYF. Written as DNA, the CDR3 is TGCGCCAGCAGCTTGGACAGGAAACGCACAGATACGCAGTATTTT. Full variable domain (remainder filled in from reference TRBV5-1 and TRBJ2-3): KAGVTQTPRYLIKTRGQQVTLSCSPISGHRSVSWYQQTPGQGLQFLFEYFSETQRNKGNFPGRFSGRQFSNSRSEMNVSTLELGDSALYLCASSLDRKRTDTQYFGPGTRLTVL.